Shown below are 5 T cell receptor beta chains from a single sample sequenced in a study of blood T cell repertoires in COVID-19 (TCRdb year 2020). The library was produced with the immunoSEQ multiplex PCR assay. TCRdb took over this immuneACCESS table, retaining in-frame rearrangements with V and J assigned. Such tables are incomplete; in checked studies, under half of the missing clones stem from an unresolved V gene, and the remainder is unexplained. Counted in this sample were under 450,000 clones; approximately 90% of them appeared once. Around 12% of the sample rests with the top ten. The sample comprised peripheral blood. These receptors originate from a woman between 45 and 60 years old with COVID-19, enrolled during active disease.

This clone was recorded only once. The chain employs TRBV18 and TRBJ1-4; TRBD1 agrees at 9 bases. The trim removed 5 bases at V and 2 bases at J, leaving 6 bases unmatched. Germline CDR1 KGHSH, CDR2 LQKENI. CDR3 length: 16 amino acids. In DNA, the CDR3 is TGTGCCAGCTCAGCGGGACAGGGAGGCACTAATGAAAAACTGTTTTTT. Translation: CASSAGQGGTNEKLFF.

The chain's CDR3 is CASSLNEGTNYGYTF. CDR3 sequence (DNA): TGTGCCAGCAGCTTAAATGAGGGAACGAACTATGGCTACACCTTC. The V gene is TRBV11-2, the J gene TRBJ1-2; D gene uncertain. This CDR3 has 15 residues. Trimming stripped 2 bases from V and 2 bases from J, with 12 bases between. The V gene's germline CDR1 is SGHAT and CDR2 FQNNGV.

The chain links TRBV5-1 to TRBJ2-7, with 9 positions matching TRBD2. Losses at the gene ends were 3 bases for V and 2 bases for J; bases not matched to a gene: 9. This CDR3 has 16 amino acids. Germline values: CDR1 SGHRS, CDR2 YFSETQ. In DNA, the CDR3 is TGCGCCAGCAGCTCGGGTGCGAGCGGGGGGACCTACGAGCAGTACTTC. Its protein product is CASSSGASGGTYEQYF.

V is TRBV11-2 and J is TRBJ2-1, with a tentative D call TRBD2 (6 bases). The CDR3 loop spans 15 amino acids. Looked up from germline, CDR1 is SGHAT and CDR2 is FQNNGV. Trimming left V 0 bases short and J 10 bases short, with 16 bases between. The CDR3 DNA follows: TGTGCCAGCAGCTTAGAGGGGGGTCCCTTATTCGAGCAGTTCTTC. Its protein product is CASSLEGGPLFEQFF.

This rearrangement joins TRBV19 to TRBJ1-1, with D perhaps matching TRBD1 (6 bases). There are 13 residues in the CDR3. V was trimmed by 2 bases and J by 5 bases, leaving 9 bases between them. Germline-derived CDR1 and CDR2 are LNHDA and SQIVND (reference sequence). The CDR3 protein is CASSILDRTEAFF. As DNA, the CDR3 is TGTGCCAGTAGTATATTGGACAGAACTGAAGCTTTCTTT.